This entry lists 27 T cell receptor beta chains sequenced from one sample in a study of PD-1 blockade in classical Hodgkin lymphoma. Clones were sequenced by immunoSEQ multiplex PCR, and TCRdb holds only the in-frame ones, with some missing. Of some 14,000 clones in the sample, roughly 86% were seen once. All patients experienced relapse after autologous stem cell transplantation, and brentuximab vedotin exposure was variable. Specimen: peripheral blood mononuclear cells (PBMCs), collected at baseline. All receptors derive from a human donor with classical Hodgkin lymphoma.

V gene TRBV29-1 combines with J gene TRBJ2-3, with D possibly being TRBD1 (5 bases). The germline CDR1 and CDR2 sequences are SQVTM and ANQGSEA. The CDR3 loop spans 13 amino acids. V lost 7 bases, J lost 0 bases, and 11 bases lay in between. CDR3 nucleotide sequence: TGCAGCGCTTCAGGGTCTAGCACAGATACGCAGTATTTT. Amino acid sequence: CSASGSSTDTQYF.

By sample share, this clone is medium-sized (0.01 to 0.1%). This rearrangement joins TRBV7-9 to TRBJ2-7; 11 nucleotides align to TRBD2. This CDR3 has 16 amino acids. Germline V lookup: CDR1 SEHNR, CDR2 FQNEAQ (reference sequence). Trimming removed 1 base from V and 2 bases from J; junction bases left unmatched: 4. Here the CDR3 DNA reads TGTGCCAGCAGCTTAGTTGGGACTAGCGGTACCTACGAGCAGTACTTC. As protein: CASSLVGTSGTYEQYF.

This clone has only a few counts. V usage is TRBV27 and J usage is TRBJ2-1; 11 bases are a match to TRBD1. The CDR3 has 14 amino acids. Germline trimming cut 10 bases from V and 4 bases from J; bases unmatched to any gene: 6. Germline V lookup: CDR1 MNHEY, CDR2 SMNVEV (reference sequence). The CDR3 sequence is CATAGTGGYNEQFF. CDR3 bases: TGTGCCACCGCCGGGACAGGGGGTTACAATGAGCAGTTCTTC.

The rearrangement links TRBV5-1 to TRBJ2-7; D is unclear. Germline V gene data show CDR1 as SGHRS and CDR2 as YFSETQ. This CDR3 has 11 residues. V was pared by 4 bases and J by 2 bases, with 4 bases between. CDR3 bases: TGCGCCAGCAGCCTAGCCTACGAGCAGTACTTC. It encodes CASSLAYEQYF.

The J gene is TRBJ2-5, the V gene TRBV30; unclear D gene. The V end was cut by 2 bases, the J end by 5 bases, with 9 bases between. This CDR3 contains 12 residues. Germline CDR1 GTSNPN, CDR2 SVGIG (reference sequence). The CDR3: CAWSMVWETQYF. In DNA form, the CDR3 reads TGTGCCTGGAGTATGGTCTGGGAGACCCAGTACTTC.

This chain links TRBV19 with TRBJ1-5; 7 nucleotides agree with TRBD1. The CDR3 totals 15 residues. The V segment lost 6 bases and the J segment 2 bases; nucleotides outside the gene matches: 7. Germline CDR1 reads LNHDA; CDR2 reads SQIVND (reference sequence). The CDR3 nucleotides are TGTGCCAGTAGGGAAGGGGGCTGGGGCAATCAGCCCCAGCATTTT. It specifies CASREGGWGNQPQHF. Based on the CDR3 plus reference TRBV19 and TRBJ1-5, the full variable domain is DGGITQSPKYLFRKEGQNVTLSCEQNLNHDAMYWYRQDPGQGLRLIYYSQIVNDFQKGDIAEGYSVSREKKESFPLTVTSAQKNPTAFYLCASREGGWGNQPQHFGDGTRLSIL.

CDR3 sequence: CASSVGGGAYEQYF. CDR3 nucleotide sequence: TGTGCCAGCAGCGTAGGAGGGGGAGCCTACGAGCAGTACTTC. The chain employs TRBV9 and TRBJ2-7; maybe TRBD1 (6 bases). Germline V CDR1 and CDR2: SGDLS, YYNGEE. The V gene lost 0 bases and the J gene lost 2 bases, with 9 bases spanning the gap. The CDR3 has 14 residues.

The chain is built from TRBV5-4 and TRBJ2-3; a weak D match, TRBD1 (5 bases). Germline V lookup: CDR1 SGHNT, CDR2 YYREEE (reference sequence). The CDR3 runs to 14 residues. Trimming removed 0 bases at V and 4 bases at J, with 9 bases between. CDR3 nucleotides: TGTGCCAGCAGCTTGGTTGGACAACCAGATACGCAGTATTTT. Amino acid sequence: CASSLVGQPDTQYF.

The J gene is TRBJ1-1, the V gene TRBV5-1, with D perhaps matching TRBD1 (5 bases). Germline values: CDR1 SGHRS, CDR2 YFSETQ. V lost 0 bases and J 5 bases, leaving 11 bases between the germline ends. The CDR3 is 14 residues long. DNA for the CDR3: TGCGCCAGCAGCTTGGATCGCGGGGGGACTGAAGCTTTCTTT. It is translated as CASSLDRGGTEAFF.

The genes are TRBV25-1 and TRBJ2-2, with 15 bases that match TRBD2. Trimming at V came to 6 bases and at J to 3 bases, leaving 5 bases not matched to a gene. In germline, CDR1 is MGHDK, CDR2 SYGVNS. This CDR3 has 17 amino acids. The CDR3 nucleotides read TGTGCCAGCAGCTCGGGACTAGCGGGGGGTCACACCGGGGAGCTGTTTTTT. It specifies CASSSGLAGGHTGELFF.

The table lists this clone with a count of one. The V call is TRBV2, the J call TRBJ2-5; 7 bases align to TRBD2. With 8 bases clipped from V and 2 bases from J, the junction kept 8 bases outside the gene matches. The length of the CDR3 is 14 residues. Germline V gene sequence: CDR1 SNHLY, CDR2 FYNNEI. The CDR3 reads CASLGLVLQETQYF. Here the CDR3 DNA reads TGTGCCAGCCTAGGACTAGTGTTACAAGAGACCCAGTACTTC.

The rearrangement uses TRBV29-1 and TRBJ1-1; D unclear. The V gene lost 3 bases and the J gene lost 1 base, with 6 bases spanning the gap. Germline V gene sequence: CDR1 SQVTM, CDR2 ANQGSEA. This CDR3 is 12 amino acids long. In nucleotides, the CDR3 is TGCAGCGTTGATAAGGGGAACACTGAAGCTTTCTTT. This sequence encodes CSVDKGNTEAFF.

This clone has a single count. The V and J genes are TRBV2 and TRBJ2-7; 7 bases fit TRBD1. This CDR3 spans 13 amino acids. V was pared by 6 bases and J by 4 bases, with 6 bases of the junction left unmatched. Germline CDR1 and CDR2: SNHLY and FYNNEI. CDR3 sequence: CASRETGIYEQYF. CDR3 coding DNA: TGTGCCAGCAGGGAGACAGGGATATACGAGCAGTACTTC. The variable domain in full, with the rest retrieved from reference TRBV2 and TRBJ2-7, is EPEVTQTPSHQVTQMGQEVILRCVPISNHLYFYWYRQILGQKVEFLVSFYNNEISEKSEIFDDQFSVERPDGSNFTLKIRSTKLEDSAMYFCASRETGIYEQYFGPGTRLTVT.

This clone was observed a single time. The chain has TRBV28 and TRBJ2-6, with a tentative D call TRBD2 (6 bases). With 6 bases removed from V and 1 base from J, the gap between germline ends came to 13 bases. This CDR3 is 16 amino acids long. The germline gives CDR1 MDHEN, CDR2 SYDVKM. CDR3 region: CASSLGRSSGANVLTF. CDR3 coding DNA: TGTGCCAGCAGCCTAGGGAGGAGTTCTGGGGCCAACGTCCTGACTTTC. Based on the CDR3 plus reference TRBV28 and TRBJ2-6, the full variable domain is DVKVTQSSRYLVKRTGEKVFLECVQDMDHENMFWYRQDPGLGLRLIYFSYDVKMKEKGDIPEGYSVSREKKERFSLILESASTNQTSMYLCASSLGRSSGANVLTFGAGSRLTVL.

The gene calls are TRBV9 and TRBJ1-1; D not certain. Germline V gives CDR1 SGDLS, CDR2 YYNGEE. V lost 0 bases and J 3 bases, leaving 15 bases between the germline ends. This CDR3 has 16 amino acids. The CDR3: CASSVAPELVHTEAFF. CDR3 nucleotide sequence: TGTGCCAGCAGCGTAGCCCCTGAGTTGGTCCACACTGAAGCTTTCTTT.

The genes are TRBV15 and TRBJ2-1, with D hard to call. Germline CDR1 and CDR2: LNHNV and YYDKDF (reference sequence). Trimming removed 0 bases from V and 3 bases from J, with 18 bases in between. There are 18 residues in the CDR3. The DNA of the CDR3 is TGTGCCACCAGCAGAGAGAGGAATATCCCTCATGGCTACAATGAGCAGTTCTTC. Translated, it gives CATSRERNIPHGYNEQFF.

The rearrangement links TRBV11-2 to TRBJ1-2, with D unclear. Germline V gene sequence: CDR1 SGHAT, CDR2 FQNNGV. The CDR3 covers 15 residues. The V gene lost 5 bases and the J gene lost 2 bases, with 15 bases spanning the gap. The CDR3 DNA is TGTGCCAGCAGCGTAAACCAGGCGGGCAACTATGGCTACACCTTC. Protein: CASSVNQAGNYGYTF.

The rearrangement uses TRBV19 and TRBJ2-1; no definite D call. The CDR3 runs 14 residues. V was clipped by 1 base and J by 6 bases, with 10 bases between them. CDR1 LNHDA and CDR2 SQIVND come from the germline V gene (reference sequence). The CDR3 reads CASSIGPISNEQFF. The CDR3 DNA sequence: TGTGCCAGTAGTATAGGGCCTATTTCCAATGAGCAGTTCTTC.

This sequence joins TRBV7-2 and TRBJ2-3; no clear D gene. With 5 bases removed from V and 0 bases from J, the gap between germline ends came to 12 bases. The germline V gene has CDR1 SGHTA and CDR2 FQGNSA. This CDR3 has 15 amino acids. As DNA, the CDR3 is TGTGCCAGCAGCCCTTCGCAGACTAGCACAGATACGCAGTATTTT. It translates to CASSPSQTSTDTQYF.

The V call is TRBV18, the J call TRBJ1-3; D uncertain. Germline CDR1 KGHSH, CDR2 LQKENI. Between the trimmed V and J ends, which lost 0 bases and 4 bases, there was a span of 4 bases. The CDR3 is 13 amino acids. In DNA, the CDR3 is TGTGCCAGCTCACCACCGGCGGGAAACACCATATATTTT. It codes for CASSPPAGNTIYF.

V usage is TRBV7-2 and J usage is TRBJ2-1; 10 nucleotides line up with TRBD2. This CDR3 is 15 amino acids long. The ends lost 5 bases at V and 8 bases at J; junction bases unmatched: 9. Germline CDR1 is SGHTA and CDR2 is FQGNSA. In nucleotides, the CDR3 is TGTGCCAGCAGCATATGGTTAGCGGGGGGCGATGAGCAGTTCTTC. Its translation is CASSIWLAGGDEQFF.

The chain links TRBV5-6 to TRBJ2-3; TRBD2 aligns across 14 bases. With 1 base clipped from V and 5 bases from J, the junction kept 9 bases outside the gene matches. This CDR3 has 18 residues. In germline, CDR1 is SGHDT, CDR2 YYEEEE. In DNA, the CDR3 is TGTGCCAGCAGCTTGAAGACGAGGGGACTAGCGGGAGTAGATACGCAGTATTTT. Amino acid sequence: CASSLKTRGLAGVDTQYF.

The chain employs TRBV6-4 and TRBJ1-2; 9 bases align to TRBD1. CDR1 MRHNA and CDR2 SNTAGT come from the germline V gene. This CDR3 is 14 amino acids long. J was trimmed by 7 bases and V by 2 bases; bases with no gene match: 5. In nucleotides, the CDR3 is TGTGCCAGCAGTGACACGGACAGGGGCTCTGGCTACACCTTC. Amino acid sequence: CASSDTDRGSGYTF.

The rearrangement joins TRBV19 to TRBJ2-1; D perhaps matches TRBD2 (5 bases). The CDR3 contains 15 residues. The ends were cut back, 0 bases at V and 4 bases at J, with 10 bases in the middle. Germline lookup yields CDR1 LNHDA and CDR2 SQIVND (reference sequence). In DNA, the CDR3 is TGTGCCAGTAGTATAGATGAGGGTCTTTACAATGAGCAGTTCTTC. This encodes CASSIDEGLYNEQFF.

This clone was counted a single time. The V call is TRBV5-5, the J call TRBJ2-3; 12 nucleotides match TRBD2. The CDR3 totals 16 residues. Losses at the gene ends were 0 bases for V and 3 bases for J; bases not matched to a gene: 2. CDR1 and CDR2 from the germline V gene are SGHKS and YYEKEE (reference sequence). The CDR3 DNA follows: TGTGCCAGCAGCTTGGGGCTAGCGGGAGGGACAGATACGCAGTATTTT. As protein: CASSLGLAGGTDTQYF.

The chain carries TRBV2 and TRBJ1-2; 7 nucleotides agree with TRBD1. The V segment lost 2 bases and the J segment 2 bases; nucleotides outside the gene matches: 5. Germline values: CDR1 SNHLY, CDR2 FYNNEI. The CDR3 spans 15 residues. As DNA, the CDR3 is TGTGCCAGCAGTGAATGGGACAGATCCAACTATGGCTACACCTTC. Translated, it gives CASSEWDRSNYGYTF.

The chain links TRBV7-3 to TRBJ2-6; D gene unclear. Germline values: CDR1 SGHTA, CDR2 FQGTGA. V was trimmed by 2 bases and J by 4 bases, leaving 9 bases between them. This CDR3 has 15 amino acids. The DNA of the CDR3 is TGTGCCAGCAGCTTACAGTCTGGGGGGGCCAACGTCCTGACTTTC. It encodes CASSLQSGGANVLTF.